This T cell receptor beta chain was retrieved from a study of long-term antiretroviral therapy in people with HIV. Study outcomes and limitations: Although diversity increased after ART, it remained lower than in transplant donor controls. Against controls, HIV repertoires showed narrower ranges of CDR3 length.

About this clone: Its specificity is not known.

This was the immunoSEQ v3.0 assay at survey level. The assay was immunoSEQ multiplex PCR, and TCRdb's table has in-frame clones only and misses some. The table shows approximately 20,000 clones, with around 91% occurring only once. Participants with HIV, all of them, were treated in the United States. The cryopreserved samples used held 1-10 million PBMC prior to extraction of DNA. This clonotype was obtained from a man aged 50 to 59 with HIV. The material sequenced was unsorted PBMCs, taken 4.2 years after starting antiretroviral therapy.

The CDR3 spells CASSYLQGLGNTIYF. The DNA for the CDR3 is TGTGCCAGCAGTTACCTCCAGGGCCTCGGAAACACCATATATTTT. The chain joins TRBV25-1 to TRBJ1-3, with D possibly TRBD1 on 5 matching bases. The CDR3 contains 15 residues. V was cut by 5 bases and J by 4 bases, with 15 bases left in between. Germline V gene sequence: CDR1 MGHDK, CDR2 SYGVNS. Full variable domain (remainder filled in from reference TRBV25-1 and TRBJ1-3): EADIYQTPRYLVIGTGKKITLECSQTMGHDKMYWYQQDPGMELHLIHYSYGVNSTEKGDLSSESTVSRIRTEHFPLTLESARPSHTSQYLCASSYLQGLGNTIYFGEGSWLTVV.